Described below is a single T cell receptor (beta chain) sequence and its context. Profiling relied on immunoSEQ multiplex PCR, and the TCRdb table lists in-frame clones only, not all of them. The sample holds over 250,000 clones, over 80% seen once. The sample is drawn from a study of blood T cell repertoires in COVID-19. The V gene end was trimmed by 8 bases and the J gene end by 2 bases; junction bases not matched to a gene: 2. CDR3 length: 12 residues. Germline values: CDR1 SGHNT, CDR2 YENEEA. The receptor was derived from a woman between 65 and 79 years old with COVID-19, enrolled during active disease. What was sequenced was peripheral blood. The chain recombines TRBV11-3 with TRBJ2-5; TRBD2 agrees at 7 bases. CDR3 sequence (DNA): TGTGCCAGCGGGAGGGGACAAGAGACCCAGTACTTC. This sequence encodes CASGRGQETQYF.